This T cell receptor (beta chain) is drawn from a study of response to subunit inactivated influenza vaccine. General study findings and limits: There was a suggestion from the authors that each seasonal influenza vaccination recruits few new T cells.

The CDR3 is 13 amino acids. CDR1 DFQATT and CDR2 SNEGSKA come from the germline V gene (reference sequence). The germline V and J ends were trimmed by 6 bases and 0 bases, with 10 bases remaining between them. Comment on this clonotype: Its antigen is as yet unknown.

TCRdb re-derived calls from the RT-PCR reads in MiXCR, one entry per CDR3 protein. The sample has a few hundred thousand distinct CDR3 sequences, approximately 23% seen once; the top ten hold 10% to 13%. The sequences come from PBMCs from blood, collected approximately 20 months after vaccination. This TCR came from a man aged 50 to 69 who received an inactivated influenza vaccine. The V gene is TRBV20-1, the J gene TRBJ2-3; D gene unclear. The CDR3 sequence is CSATQPSTDTQYF. CDR3 nucleotides: TGCAGTGCCACACAGCCAAGCACAGATACGCAGTATTTT.